This T cell receptor beta chain was retrieved from a study of shared clonotypes between healthy human individuals. Only in-frame clones appear in the TCRdb table, and some are missing; sequencing was by immunoSEQ multiplex PCR. The data contain around 2.1 million clones, nearly 97% of them singletons. The CDR3 sequence is 13 residues long. Germline V gene sequence: CDR1 SQVTM, CDR2 ANQGSEA. The V gene lost 6 bases and the J gene lost 5 bases, with 13 bases spanning the gap. The sequenced sample was naive CD4+ T cells sorted from blood. Subset here: CD45RA+ positively selected. The J gene is TRBJ2-2, the V gene TRBV29-1; tentative D call: TRBD1 (5 bases). This sequence was found in a man aged 18 to 30 in good health. The CDR3 DNA reads TGCAGCGTCAAGATCCAGGGTACCGGGGAGCTGTTTTTT. It specifies CSVKIQGTGELFF.